One T cell receptor (beta chain) is described in this entry. The data were obtained in a study of blood T cell repertoires in COVID-19. Study-wide background: Samples came from the United States, Italy and Spain, spanning acute and convalescent COVID-19. In each case, the material was cDNA or gDNA derived from T cells, B-cell-depleted T cells, or PBMCs.

Methods used by the authors: By means of reference gene primer amplification, nucleated cell counts were estimated. Profiling relied on immunoSEQ multiplex PCR, and the TCRdb table lists in-frame clones only, not all of them. V and J calls plus clone size are reproduced from that table; the DNA served to infer D and trimming. Of roughly 23,000 clones in the sample, around 92% are singletons; the top ten hold 3% to 3.5%. CDR1 is KGHDR, CDR2 SFDVKD, per germline. The V gene lost 4 bases and the J gene lost 7 bases, with 13 bases spanning the gap. CDR3 length: 13 residues. This chain uses TRBV24-1 with TRBJ2-7; D is possibly TRBD1 (5 bases). Sequenced input: peripheral blood. The TCR comes from a woman in her 70s with active COVID-19. The CDR3 sequence is CATSDPGRGEQYF. In DNA form, the CDR3 reads TGTGCCACCAGTGACCCTGGAAGGGGAGAGCAGTACTTC.